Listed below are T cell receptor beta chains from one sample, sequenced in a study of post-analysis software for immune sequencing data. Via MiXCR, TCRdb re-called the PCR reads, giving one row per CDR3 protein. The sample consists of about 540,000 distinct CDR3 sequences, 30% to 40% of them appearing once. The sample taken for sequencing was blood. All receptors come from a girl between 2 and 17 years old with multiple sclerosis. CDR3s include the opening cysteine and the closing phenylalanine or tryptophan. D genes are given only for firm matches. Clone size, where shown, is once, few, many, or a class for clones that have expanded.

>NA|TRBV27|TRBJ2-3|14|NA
CASSFVVGTDTQYF
TGTGCCAGCAGTTTCGTCGTGGGCACAGATACGCAGTATTTT
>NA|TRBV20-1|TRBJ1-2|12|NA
CSARGGSDGYTF
TGCAGTGCTCGGGGGGGAAGTGATGGCTACACCTTC
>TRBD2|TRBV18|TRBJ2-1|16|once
CASSRAGTRTDNEQFF
TGTGCCAGCTCACGGGCCGGGACTAGAACGGACAATGAGCAGTTCTTC
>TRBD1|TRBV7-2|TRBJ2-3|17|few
CASSLGPGQGRADTQYF
TGTGCCAGCAGCTTAGGCCCGGGACAGGGAAGGGCCGATACGCAGTATTTT
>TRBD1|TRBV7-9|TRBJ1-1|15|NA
CASSPPTGGNTEAFF
TGTGCCAGCAGCCCTCCGACAGGGGGCAACACTGAAGCTTTCTTT
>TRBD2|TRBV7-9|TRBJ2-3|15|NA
CASSLTSGEADTQYF
TGTGCCAGCAGCTTAACTAGCGGGGAGGCGGATACGCAGTATTTT
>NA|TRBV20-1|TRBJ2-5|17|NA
CSANPHNRDLLQETQYF
TGCAGTGCTAACCCCCACAACCGGGACTTACTTCAAGAGACCCAGTACTTC
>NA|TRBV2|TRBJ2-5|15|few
CASSATGTKQETQYF
TGTGCCAGCAGTGCGACCGGGACAAAACAAGAGACCCAGTACTTC
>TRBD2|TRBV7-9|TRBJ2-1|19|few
CASSFSPTSGGASDAEQFF
TGTGCCAGCAGCTTTAGCCCAACTAGCGGGGGGGCCTCCGATGCTGAGCAGTTCTTC
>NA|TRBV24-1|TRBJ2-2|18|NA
CATSDLSPTGLRTGELFF
TGTGCCACCAGTGATTTATCCCCTACAGGGTTGAGAACCGGGGAGCTGTTTTTT
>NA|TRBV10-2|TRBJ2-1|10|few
CASSAHEQFF
TGCGCCAGCAGTGCTCATGAGCAGTTCTTC
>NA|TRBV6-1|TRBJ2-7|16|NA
CASSGVVMGAGYEQYF
TGTGCCAGCAGTGGAGTTGTAATGGGGGCCGGCTACGAGCAGTACTTC
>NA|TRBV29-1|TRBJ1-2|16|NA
CSVEDHRGSTNYGYTF
TGCAGCGTTGAAGATCATCGGGGATCAACTAACTATGGCTACACCTTC
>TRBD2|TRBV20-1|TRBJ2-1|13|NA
CSASGGAKETQFF
TGCAGTGCTAGCGGGGGGGCCAAGGAGACCCAGTTCTTC
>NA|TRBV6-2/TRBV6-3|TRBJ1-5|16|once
CASSYSSRAGNQPQHF
TGTGCCAGCAGTTACTCATCCAGGGCTGGGAATCAGCCCCAGCATTTT
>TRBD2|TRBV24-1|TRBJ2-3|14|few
CATSGGRSTDTQYF
TGTGCCACGTCCGGCGGGAGAAGCACAGATACGCAGTATTTT
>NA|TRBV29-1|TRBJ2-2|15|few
CSVAYVFGDTGELFF
TGCAGCGTTGCTTACGTTTTCGGGGACACCGGGGAGCTGTTTTTT
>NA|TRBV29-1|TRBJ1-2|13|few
CSVETGPGSGYTF
TGCAGCGTTGAGACGGGGCCAGGTAGTGGCTACACCTTC
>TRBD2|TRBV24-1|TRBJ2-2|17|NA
CATSGSPVAGDTGELFF
TGTGCCACCAGTGGCTCCCCTGTAGCGGGGGACACCGGGGAGCTGTTTTTT
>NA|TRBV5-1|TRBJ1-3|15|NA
CASSLYTGSGNTIYF
TGCGCCAGCAGCTTATATACAGGGTCTGGAAACACCATATATTTT
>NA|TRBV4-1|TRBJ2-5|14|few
CASSQVASQETQYF
TGCGCCAGCAGCCAAGTAGCGTCTCAAGAGACCCAGTACTTC
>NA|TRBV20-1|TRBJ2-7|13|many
CSAFLGGSREQYF
TGCAGTGCCTTTCTCGGGGGATCTCGCGAGCAGTACTTC
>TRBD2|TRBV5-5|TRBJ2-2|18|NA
CASSFRTSGGWNTGELFF
TGTGCCAGCAGCTTCAGGACTAGCGGGGGGTGGAACACCGGGGAGCTGTTTTTT
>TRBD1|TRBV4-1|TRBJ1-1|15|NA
CASNTGQGEGTEAFF
TGCGCCAGCAACACGGGACAGGGTGAAGGCACTGAAGCTTTCTTT
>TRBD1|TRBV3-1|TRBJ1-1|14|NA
CASSPGTGRVKAFF
TGCGCCAGCAGTCCCGGGACAGGGAGAGTGAAAGCTTTCTTT
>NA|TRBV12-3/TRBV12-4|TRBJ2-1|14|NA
CASSWGGRQNEQFF
TGTGCCAGCAGTTGGGGTGGGCGACAAAATGAGCAGTTCTTC
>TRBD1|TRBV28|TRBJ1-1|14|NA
CASSRGTGATEAFF
TGTGCCAGCAGTCGAGGGACAGGGGCCACTGAAGCTTTCTTT
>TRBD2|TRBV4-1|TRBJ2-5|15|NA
CASSGAGALQETQYF
TGCGCCAGCAGCGGAGCGGGGGCCCTCCAAGAGACCCAGTACTTC
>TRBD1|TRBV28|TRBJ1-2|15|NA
CASIGGRGTGASYTF
TGTGCCAGCATTGGGGGGCGGGGGACAGGGGCCAGCTACACCTTC
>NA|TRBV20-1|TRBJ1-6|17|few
CSAKSLSGGFVNSPLHF
TGCAGTGCTAAATCTTTGAGTGGAGGATTCGTCAATTCACCCCTCCACTTT
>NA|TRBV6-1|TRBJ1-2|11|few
CASSEVGGYTF
TGTGCCAGCAGTGAAGTCGGCGGCTACACCTTC
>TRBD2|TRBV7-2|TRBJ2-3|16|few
CASSSGTSPSTDTQYF
TGTGCCAGCAGCTCCGGGACTAGCCCTAGCACAGATACGCAGTATTTT
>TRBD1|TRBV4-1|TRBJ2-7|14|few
CASSQLTGGYEQYF
TGCGCCAGCAGCCAACTGACAGGGGGCTACGAGCAGTACTTC
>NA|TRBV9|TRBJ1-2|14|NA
CASSVGGSNYGYTF
TGTGCCAGCAGCGTAGGGGGGTCTAACTATGGCTACACCTTC
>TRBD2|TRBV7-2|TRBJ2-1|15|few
CASSSPTSGLNEQFF
TGTGCCAGCAGCTCTCCGACTAGCGGATTAAATGAGCAGTTCTTC
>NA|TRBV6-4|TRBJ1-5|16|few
CASSDSGGQGNQPQHF
TGTGCCAGCAGTGACTCGGGTGGGCAGGGCAATCAGCCCCAGCATTTT
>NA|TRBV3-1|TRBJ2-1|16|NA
CASSQVGGGAYNGQFF
TGTGCCAGCAGCCAAGTTGGGGGGGGGGCCTACAATGGGCAGTTCTTC
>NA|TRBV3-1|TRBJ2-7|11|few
CASSQAIEQYF
TGTGCCAGCAGCCAAGCGATCGAGCAGTACTTC
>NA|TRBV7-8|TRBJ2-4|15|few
CASSPLEVAKNIQYF
TGTGCCAGCAGCCCCCTTGAGGTAGCCAAAAACATTCAGTACTTC
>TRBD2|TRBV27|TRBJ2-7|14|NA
CASTPAGGTYEQYF
TGTGCCAGCACTCCAGCGGGGGGGACCTACGAGCAGTACTTC
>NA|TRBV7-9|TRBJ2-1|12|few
CASSLYDNEQFF
TGTGCCAGCAGCTTATACGACAATGAGCAGTTCTTC
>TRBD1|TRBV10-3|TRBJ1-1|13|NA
CAISGTGETEAFF
TGTGCCATCAGCGGGACAGGGGAGACTGAAGCTTTCTTT
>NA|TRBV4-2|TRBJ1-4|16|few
CASSQEEGIPNEKLFF
TGTGCCAGCAGCCAAGAGGAAGGGATTCCTAATGAAAAACTGTTTTTT
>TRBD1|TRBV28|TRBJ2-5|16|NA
CASSPPPDRGKETQYF
TGTGCCAGCAGTCCCCCCCCGGACAGGGGGAAAGAGACCCAGTACTTC
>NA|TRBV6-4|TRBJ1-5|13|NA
CASSAGPLQPQHF
TGTGCCAGCAGTGCTGGGCCTCTGCAGCCCCAGCATTTT
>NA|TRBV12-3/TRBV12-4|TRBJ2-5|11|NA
CASSTLETQYF
TGTGCCAGCAGTACTCTGGAGACCCAGTACTTC
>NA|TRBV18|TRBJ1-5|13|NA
CASSPGEGQPQHF
TGTGCCAGCTCACCAGGGGAGGGTCAGCCCCAGCATTTT
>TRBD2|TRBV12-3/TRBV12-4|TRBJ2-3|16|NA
CASSGGTSGNTDTQYF
TGTGCCAGCAGTGGAGGGACTAGCGGAAACACAGATACGCAGTATTTT
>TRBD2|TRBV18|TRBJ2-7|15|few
CASSPSSLAGNEQYF
TGTGCCAGCTCACCTTCGTCGCTAGCGGGGAACGAGCAGTACTTC
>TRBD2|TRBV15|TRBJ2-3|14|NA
CATSRGLAPDTQYF
TGTGCCACCAGCAGGGGACTAGCGCCAGATACGCAGTATTTT
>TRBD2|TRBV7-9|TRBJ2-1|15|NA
CASSTGLAGIYEQFF
TGTGCCAGCAGCACAGGACTAGCGGGGATCTATGAGCAGTTCTTC
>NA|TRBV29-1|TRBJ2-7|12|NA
CSVDVGGNEQYF
TGCAGCGTTGACGTAGGTGGGAACGAGCAGTACTTC
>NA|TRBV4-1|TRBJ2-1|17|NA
CASSPDPRGRAYNEQFF
TGCGCCAGCAGCCCAGACCCGAGGGGCCGAGCATACAATGAGCAGTTCTTC
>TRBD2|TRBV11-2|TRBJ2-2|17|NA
CASSFPSGGASIGELFF
TGTGCCAGCAGCTTCCCTAGCGGGGGGGCCTCTATCGGGGAGCTGTTTTTT
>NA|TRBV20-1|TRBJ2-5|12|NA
CSAGLYQETQYF
TGCAGTGCGGGTTTGTACCAAGAGACCCAGTACTTC
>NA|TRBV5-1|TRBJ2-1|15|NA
CASSLTPWGYNEQFF
TGCGCCAGCAGCTTGACCCCATGGGGATACAATGAGCAGTTCTTC
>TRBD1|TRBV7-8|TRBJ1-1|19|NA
CASSLASGQGLKLNTEAFF
TGTGCCAGCAGCTTAGCCTCGGGACAGGGCCTAAAATTGAACACTGAAGCTTTCTTT
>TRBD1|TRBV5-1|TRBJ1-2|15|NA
CASSLAGTDNYGYTF
TGCGCCAGCAGCTTGGCCGGGACAGATAACTATGGCTACACCTTC
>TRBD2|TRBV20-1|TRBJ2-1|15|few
CSAPSSGGHYNEQFF
TGCAGTGCTCCCTCTAGCGGGGGACATTACAATGAGCAGTTCTTC